These 3 T cell receptor beta chains were all obtained from the same sample, sequenced in a study of cytomegalovirus exposure and HLA in healthy donors. Vbeta (60) and Jbeta (13) primers were used in the PCR. Profiled with immunoSEQ multiplex PCR; TCRdb holds only in-frame clones, not every one. Of some 130,000 clones detected, around 72% appear once; the ten largest clones hold 4.2%. The sample was PBMCs. The receptor source for this set is a man aged 45-60 years in good health and CMV-seropositive.

This clone was observed a single time. The chain employs TRBV19 and TRBJ2-3, with TRBD2 identical over 8 bases. V lost 4 bases to trimming and J lost 0 bases; unmatched junction nucleotides: 0. The CDR3 is 14 amino acids. The germline V gene has CDR1 LNHDA and CDR2 SQIVND (reference sequence). The CDR3 sequence: CASSSGGSTDTQYF. The CDR3 DNA follows: TGTGCCAGTAGTAGCGGGGGGAGCACAGATACGCAGTATTTT.

V gene TRBV4-1 combines with J gene TRBJ1-4; D is unclear. This CDR3 comprises 13 residues. Germline V gene sequence: CDR1 MGHRA, CDR2 YSYEKL. Deletions cut 4 bases from V and 1 base from J, with 4 bases between. The CDR3 nucleotides are TGCGCCAGCAGCCCGTTAACTAATGAAAAACTGTTTTTT. Translated, it gives CASSPLTNEKLFF.

This chain joins TRBV15 and TRBJ1-2; 11 bases align to TRBD1. Germline V lookup: CDR1 LNHNV, CDR2 YYDKDF (reference sequence). V shed 5 bases, J shed 6 bases, and the junction held 5 bases outside the gene matches. This CDR3 has 14 residues. CDR3 region: CATSEDRGPDGYTF. In nucleotides, the CDR3 is TGTGCCACCAGCGAGGACAGGGGGCCGGATGGCTACACCTTC.